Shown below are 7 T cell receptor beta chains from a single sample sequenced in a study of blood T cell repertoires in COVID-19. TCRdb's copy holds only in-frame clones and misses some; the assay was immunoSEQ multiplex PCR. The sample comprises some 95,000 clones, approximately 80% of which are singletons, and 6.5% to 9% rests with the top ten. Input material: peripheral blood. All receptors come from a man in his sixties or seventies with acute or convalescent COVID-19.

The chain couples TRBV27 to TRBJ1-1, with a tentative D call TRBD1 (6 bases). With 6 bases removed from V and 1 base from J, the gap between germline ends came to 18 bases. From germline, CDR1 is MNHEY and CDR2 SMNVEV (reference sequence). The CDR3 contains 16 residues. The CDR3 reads CASRSGENLGNTEAFF. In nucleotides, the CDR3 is TGTGCCAGCAGATCAGGGGAAAATCTAGGGAACACTGAAGCTTTCTTT.

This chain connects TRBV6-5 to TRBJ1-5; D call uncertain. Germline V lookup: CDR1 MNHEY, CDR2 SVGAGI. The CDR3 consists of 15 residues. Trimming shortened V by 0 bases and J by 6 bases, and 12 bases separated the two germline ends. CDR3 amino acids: CASSYSRGMGQPQHF. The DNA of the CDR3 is TGTGCCAGCAGTTACTCGAGAGGGATGGGTCAGCCCCAGCATTTT.

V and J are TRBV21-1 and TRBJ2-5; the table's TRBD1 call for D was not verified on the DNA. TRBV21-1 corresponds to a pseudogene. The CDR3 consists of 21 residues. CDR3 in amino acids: CASSKAAPPQDREGGGETQYF. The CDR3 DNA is TGTGCCAGCAGCAAAGCGGCACCCCCCCAAGACAGGGAAGGAGGGGGAGAGACCCAGTACTTC.

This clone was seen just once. CDR3 DNA: TGCGCCAGCAGTCAAAACAGGGGTGAAAAACTGTTTTTT. Its protein product is CASSQNRGEKLFF. The chain is built from TRBV4-1 and TRBJ1-4; TRBD1 matches 7 bases. The J segment lost 7 bases and the V segment lost 6 bases, leaving 5 bases of the junction unmatched. Germline V gene lookup returns CDR1 MGHRA and CDR2 YSYEKL. The CDR3 extends over 13 amino acids.

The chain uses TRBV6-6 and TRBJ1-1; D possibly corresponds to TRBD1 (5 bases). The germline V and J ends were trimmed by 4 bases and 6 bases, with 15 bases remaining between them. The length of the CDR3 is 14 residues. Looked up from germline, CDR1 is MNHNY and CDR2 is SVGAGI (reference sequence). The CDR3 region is CASSFDGLGAEAFF. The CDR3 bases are TGTGCCAGCAGTTTCGATGGGCTAGGGGCTGAAGCTTTCTTT.

The CDR3, as DNA: TGTGCCAGCAGTTTACAGGGGTCGTACAATGAGCAGTTCTTC. Translation: CASSLQGSYNEQFF. The chain employs TRBV28 and TRBJ2-1; D possibly corresponds to TRBD1 (6 bases). The CDR3 contains 14 residues. Per the germline V gene, CDR1 is MDHEN and CDR2 is SYDVKM. The V end lost 2 bases, the J end lost 4 bases, and 9 bases lay between the germline ends.

The CDR3 loop reads CASSQGSGTVTGELFF. In nucleotides, the CDR3 is TGCGCCAGCAGCCAAGGATCCGGTACGGTCACCGGGGAGCTGTTTTTT. The J gene is TRBJ2-2, the V gene TRBV4-1; D gene ambiguous. The CDR3 runs to 16 residues. The ends were cut back, 1 base at V and 4 bases at J, with 13 bases in the middle. Germline V gene sequence: CDR1 MGHRA, CDR2 YSYEKL.